These 13 T cell receptor beta chains originate from one sample sequenced in a study of regulatory T cells in long-lasting Graves disease. Time point here: newly diagnosed GD, antithyroid drugs for less than 3 months. After RNA was extracted from PBMCs, the TCR library was made from it. For TCR beta, libraries came from iRepertoire HTBI primers and Arm-PCR of CDR3 regions. TCRdb re-analysed the multiplex PCR reads in MiXCR, keeping a single row per CDR3 protein. Among more than 450,000 distinct CDR3 sequences, about 12% were seen once, and the ten largest hold roughly 8.9%. These same data were also listed under a study on T cells in Graves' hyperthyroidism and ophthalmopathy.

The material sequenced was peripheral blood mononuclear cells (PBMCs), taken at new diagnosis, from a patient treated with antithyroid drugs. The receptors derive from a woman between 25 and 40 years old with Graves disease.

This clonotype was detected ten times or more. Germline is not matched at one junction end, which may reflect a read error. This chain links TRBV11-1 with TRBJ2-1; D is undetermined. The CDR3 has 15 residues. CDR1 SGHAT and CDR2 FQDESV come from the germline V gene (reference sequence). The CDR3 protein is CASSIARFSYNEQFF. The CDR3 region has the DNA TGTGCCAGCAGCATAGCACGATTCTCCTACAATGAGCAGTTCTTC.

The chain has TRBV6-2 or TRBV6-3 and TRBJ2-6; 12 nucleotides align to TRBD1. With 6 bases clipped from V and 1 base from J, the junction kept 7 bases outside the gene matches. The V gene's germline CDR1 is MNHEY and CDR2 SVGEGT. The CDR3 covers 18 residues. The CDR3 loop is CASSLQGQGASGANVLTF. In DNA form, the CDR3 reads TGTGCCAGCAGCCTCCAGGGACAGGGGGCATCTGGGGCCAACGTCCTGACTTTC.

This clonotype was found many times. The chain combines TRBV27 with TRBJ1-6; D gene ambiguous. The CDR3 has 15 residues. Germline-derived CDR1 and CDR2 are MNHEY and SMNVEV (reference sequence). Trimming left V 0 bases short and J 6 bases short, with 9 bases between. CDR3 protein: CASSLSDLSNSPLHF. The CDR3 DNA is TGTGCCAGCAGTTTATCAGACCTAAGTAATTCACCCCTCCACTTT.

At least ten counts were recorded for this clonotype. DNA for the CDR3: TGTGCCAGCAGACTCACCGGGCGGCAGGGTTATGAAAAACTGTTTTTT. The encoded protein is CASRLTGRQGYEKLFF. The chain links TRBV6-1 to TRBJ1-4, with a weak D call TRBD1 (5 bases). Germline loops: CDR1 MNHNS, CDR2 SASEGT. V was shortened by 6 bases and J by 6 bases, with 20 bases between the two germline ends. The CDR3 is made up of 16 amino acids.

This clonotype has at least ten counts. The gene calls are TRBV3-1 and TRBJ2-3; 11 bases match TRBD1. This CDR3 comprises 16 residues. Germline V gives CDR1 LGHDT, CDR2 YNNKEL (reference sequence). With V trimmed by 1 base and J by 5 bases, 5 bases remained unmatched. The CDR3 loop reads CASSQGTGGFIDTQYF. CDR3 DNA sequence: TGTGCCAGCAGCCAAGGGACAGGGGGCTTCATAGATACGCAGTATTTT.

This clonotype came up a few times. V gene TRBV30 combines with J gene TRBJ2-1, with a tentative D call TRBD2 (5 bases). This CDR3 has 15 amino acids. Germline values: CDR1 GTSNPN, CDR2 SVGIG (reference sequence). Trimming left V 3 bases short and J 7 bases short, with 19 bases between. The CDR3 DNA is TGTGCCTGGAGCCCTCCACCCGGGAAGCTGAATGAGCAGTTCTTC. Its translation is CAWSPPPGKLNEQFF.

This clonotype occurred many times. This sequence joins TRBV5-4 and TRBJ2-2; D is ambiguous. The V and J ends lost 0 bases and 4 bases respectively, with 13 bases between them. CDR3 length: 16 amino acids. The germline gives CDR1 SGHNT, CDR2 YYREEE (reference sequence). CDR3 DNA: TGTGCCAGCAGCTTGGGGGTAGAAGCGATCACCGGGGAGCTGTTTTTT. Translation gives CASSLGVEAITGELFF.

This clonotype showed up many times. This chain connects TRBV11-2 to TRBJ2-7, with 7 bases fitting TRBD2. Germline CDR1 and CDR2: SGHAT and FQNNGV. The V and J ends lost 4 bases and 4 bases, in that order; junction bases with no gene match: 10. CDR3 length: 15 residues. CDR3 sequence: CASSWDYPRNYEQYF. In DNA form, the CDR3 reads TGTGCCAGCAGCTGGGACTACCCACGGAATTACGAGCAGTACTTC.

In its sample, this clonotype was seen many times. V is TRBV5-1 and J is TRBJ1-1, with unresolved D. Per germline, CDR1 SGHRS and CDR2 YFSETQ. The CDR3 sequence is 16 residues long. V was trimmed by 0 bases and J by 4 bases, leaving 16 bases between them. The CDR3 spells CASSLVRRYRGTEAFF. As DNA, the CDR3 is TGCGCCAGCAGCTTGGTGCGTCGCTATCGGGGCACTGAAGCTTTCTTT.

The rearrangement links TRBV12-3 or TRBV12-4 to TRBJ2-7; D is perhaps TRBD2 (6 bases). The CDR3 is made up of 13 amino acids. V lost 7 bases to trimming and J lost 5 bases, with 15 bases between them. The CDR3 protein is CASTRGTANEQYF. DNA of the CDR3: TGTGCCAGCACCCGGGGGACCGCCAACGAGCAGTACTTC.

This clonotype was detected only a few times. The gene calls are TRBV2 and TRBJ1-6, with 11 bases identical to TRBD1. V was pared by 5 bases and J by 6 bases, with 6 bases of the junction left unmatched. Germline CDR1 reads SNHLY; CDR2 reads FYNNEI. The CDR3 covers 16 residues. For the CDR3, the DNA is TGTGCCAGCAGTCGGACAGGGGGCCGGGGTAATTCACCCCTCCACTTT. It is translated as CASSRTGGRGNSPLHF.

This clonotype was counted at least ten times. V gene TRBV28 combines with J gene TRBJ2-1; D is unresolved. Germline CDR1 reads MDHEN; CDR2 reads SYDVKM. V was clipped by 4 bases and J by 4 bases, with 20 bases between them. The CDR3 is made up of 17 amino acids. The CDR3 is CASSSPLESRVYNEQFF. The DNA of the CDR3 is TGTGCCAGCAGTTCCCCTCTAGAATCCCGAGTTTACAATGAGCAGTTCTTC.

This clonotype showed up many times. The chain uses TRBV12-3 or TRBV12-4 and TRBJ1-1; D remains ambiguous. The CDR3 extends over 13 amino acids. The germline V and J ends were trimmed by 7 bases and 1 base, with 10 bases remaining between them. For the CDR3, the DNA is TGTGCCAGCACCCAGCGGGAGAACACTGAAGCTTTCTTT. This codes for CASTQRENTEAFF.